This note documents a single TCR beta chain sequence. The target antigen is unknown. These data belong to a study of cytomegalovirus exposure and HLA in healthy donors. General study points: Altogether, 160 or so TCR beta chains were recorded as cytomegalovirus-associated. The study assumed roughly uniform donor sequencing depth for presence/absence analyses. TCR beta chain V- and J-gene trimming was linked, in a later analysis, to a missense variant in DCLRE1C. Later on, an analysis tied 15,000 to 20,000 TCR beta sequences to HLA alleles at 0.05 false discovery rate.

V lost 3 bases, J lost 5 bases, and 13 bases lay in between. Germline V CDR1 and CDR2: LNHNV, YYDKDF (reference sequence). The CDR3 totals 14 residues. The PCR was carried out with 60 Vbeta primers and 13 Jbeta primers. Generated by immunoSEQ multiplex PCR, the TCRdb table keeps only in-frame clones and is missing some. The sample records roughly 120,000 clones, about 76% being singletons. The chain employs TRBV15 and TRBJ2-5; a possible D gene is TRBD2 (6 bases). Sample: PBMCs. The clonotype comes from a woman under 40 in good health and CMV-seronegative. The CDR3 DNA is TGTGCCACCAGCAGGGGGGGAGATGCGGAGACCCAGTACTTC. This gives the protein CATSRGGDAETQYF.